Below, one TCR beta chain is given with its context. Antigen: not known. This CDR3 fails to terminate in the conserved phenylalanine or tryptophan, so it likely reflects a read error. Constant-region reverse primers amplified full-length variable regions, followed by semi-nested Nested Universal Primer A PCR. TCRdb used MiXCR to reprocess the 5' RACE reads, holding one entry per CDR3 protein. The data show around 7,300 distinct CDR3 sequences, 35% to 50% seen once. V lost 3 bases and J lost 4, with 9 bases in between. Per germline, CDR1 ENHRY and CDR2 SYGVKD. The CDR3 has 13 residues. Study-level findings and limits: In terms of TCR gene usage, tumor memory CD4+ T cells clustered together with blood and lymph node memory CD4+ cells, as well as with lymph node naive CD4+ cells. Tumor Treg TCRs overlapped most with tumor naive CD4+ cells.

The chain joins TRBV10-3 to TRBJ2-5; D not resolved. This TCR came from a female donor with breast cancer. The sequenced sample was memory CD4+ T cells sorted from blood. Subset meaning: memory CD4+ T cells, CD4+CD45RO+CD25-. In DNA form, the CDR3 reads TGTGCCATCAGTGACGACCAGCGAGAGACCCAGTACATC. Its protein product is CAISDDQRETQYI.